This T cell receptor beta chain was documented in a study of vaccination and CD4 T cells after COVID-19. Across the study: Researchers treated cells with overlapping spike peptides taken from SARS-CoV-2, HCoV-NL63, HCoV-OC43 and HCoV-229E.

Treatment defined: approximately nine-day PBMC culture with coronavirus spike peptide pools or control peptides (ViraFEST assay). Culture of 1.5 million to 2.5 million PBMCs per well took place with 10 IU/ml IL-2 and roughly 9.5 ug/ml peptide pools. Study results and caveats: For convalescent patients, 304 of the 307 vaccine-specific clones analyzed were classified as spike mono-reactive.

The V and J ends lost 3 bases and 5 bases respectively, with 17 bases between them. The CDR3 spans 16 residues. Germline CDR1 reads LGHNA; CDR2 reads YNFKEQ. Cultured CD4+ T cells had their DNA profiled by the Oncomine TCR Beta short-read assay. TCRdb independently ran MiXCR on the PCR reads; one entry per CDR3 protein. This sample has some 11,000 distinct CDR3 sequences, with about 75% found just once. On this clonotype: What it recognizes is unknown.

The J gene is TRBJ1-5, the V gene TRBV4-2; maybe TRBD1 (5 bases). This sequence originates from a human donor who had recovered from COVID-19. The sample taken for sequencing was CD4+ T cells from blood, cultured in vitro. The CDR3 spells CASSQSAGQGHQPQHF. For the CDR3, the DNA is TGTGCCAGCAGCCAGTCCGCGGGCCAGGGTCATCAGCCCCAGCATTTT.